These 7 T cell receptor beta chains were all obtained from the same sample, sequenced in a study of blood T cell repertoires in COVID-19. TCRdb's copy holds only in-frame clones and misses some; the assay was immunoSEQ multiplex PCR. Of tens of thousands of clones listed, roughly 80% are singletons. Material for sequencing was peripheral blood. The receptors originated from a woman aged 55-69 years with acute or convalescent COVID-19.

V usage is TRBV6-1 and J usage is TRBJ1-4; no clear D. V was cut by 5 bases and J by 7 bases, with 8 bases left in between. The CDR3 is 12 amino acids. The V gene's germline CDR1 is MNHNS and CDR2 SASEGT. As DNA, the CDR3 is TGTGCCAGCAGTTATTTCGGTGAAAAACTGTTTTTT. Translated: CASSYFGEKLFF.

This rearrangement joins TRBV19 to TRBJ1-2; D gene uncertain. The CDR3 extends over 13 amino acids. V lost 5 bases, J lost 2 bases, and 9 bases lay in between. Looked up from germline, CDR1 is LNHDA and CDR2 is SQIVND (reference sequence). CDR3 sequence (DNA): TGTGCCAGTAGTGATCCAGGAAACTATGGCTACACCTTC. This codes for CASSDPGNYGYTF.

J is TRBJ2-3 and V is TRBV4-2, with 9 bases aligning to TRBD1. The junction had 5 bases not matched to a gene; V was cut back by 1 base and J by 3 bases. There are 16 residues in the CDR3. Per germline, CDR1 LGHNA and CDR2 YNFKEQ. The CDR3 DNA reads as TGTGCCAGCAGCCAAGCTCCGGGACAGGGAACAGATACGCAGTATTTT. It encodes CASSQAPGQGTDTQYF.

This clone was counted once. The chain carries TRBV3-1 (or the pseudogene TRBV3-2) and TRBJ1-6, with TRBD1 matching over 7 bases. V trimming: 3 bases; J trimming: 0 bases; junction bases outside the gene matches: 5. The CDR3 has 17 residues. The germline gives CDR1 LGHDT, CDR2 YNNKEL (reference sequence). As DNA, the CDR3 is TGTGCCAGCAGCCACGACAGGGTCCCCTCCTATAATTCACCCCTCCACTTT. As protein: CASSHDRVPSYNSPLHF.

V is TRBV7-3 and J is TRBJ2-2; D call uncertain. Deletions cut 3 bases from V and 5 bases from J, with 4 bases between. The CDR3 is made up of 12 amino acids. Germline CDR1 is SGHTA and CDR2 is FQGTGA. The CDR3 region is CASSFSTGELFF. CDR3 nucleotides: TGTGCCAGCAGCTTCTCGACCGGGGAGCTGTTTTTT. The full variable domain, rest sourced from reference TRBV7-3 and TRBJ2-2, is GAGVSQTPSNKVTEKGKYVELRCDPISGHTALYWYRQSLGQGPEFLIYFQGTGAADDSGLPNDRFFAVRPEGSVSTLKIQRTERGDSAVYLCASSFSTGELFFGEGSRLTVL.

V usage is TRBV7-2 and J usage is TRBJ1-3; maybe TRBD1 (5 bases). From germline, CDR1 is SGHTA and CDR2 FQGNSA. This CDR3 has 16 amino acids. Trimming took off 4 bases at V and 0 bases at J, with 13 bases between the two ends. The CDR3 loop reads CASSSRVGASGNTIYF. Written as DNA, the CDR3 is TGTGCCAGCAGCTCTAGAGTAGGGGCCTCTGGAAACACCATATATTTT.

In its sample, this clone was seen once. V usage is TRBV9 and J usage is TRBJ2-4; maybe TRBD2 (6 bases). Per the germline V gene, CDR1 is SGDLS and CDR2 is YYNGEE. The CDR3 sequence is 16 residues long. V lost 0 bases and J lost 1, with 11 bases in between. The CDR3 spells CASSVDHGGAKNIQYF. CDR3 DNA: TGTGCCAGCAGCGTAGATCACGGGGGTGCCAAAAACATTCAGTACTTC.